This TCR beta chain was found in a study of long-term antiretroviral therapy in people with HIV. Study findings and constraints: Information on adherence, resistance and therapy changes was unavailable.

The assay used was immunoSEQ (version v3.0), run at survey level. Using immunoSEQ multiplex PCR, the repertoire was profiled, and TCRdb retains in-frame clones only, with some absent. The table has about 26,000 clones, about 88% seen once; the top ten hold roughly 4.8%. Concerning this clone: The target antigen is unknown.

Treated in the United States were all of the participants with HIV. Germline V gives CDR1 SEHNR, CDR2 FQNEAQ (reference sequence). V lost 0 bases and J lost 0, with 9 bases in between. The CDR3 is 16 residues long. This TCR came from a middle-aged man with HIV. This sequence joins TRBV7-9 and TRBJ1-3; D is unclear. This specimen was unsorted PBMCs, taken roughly 2.7 years after starting antiretroviral therapy. CDR3 DNA sequence: TGTGCCAGCAGCTTAGCGGGCGGTGGCTCTGGAAACACCATATATTTT. Translating gives CASSLAGGGSGNTIYF.